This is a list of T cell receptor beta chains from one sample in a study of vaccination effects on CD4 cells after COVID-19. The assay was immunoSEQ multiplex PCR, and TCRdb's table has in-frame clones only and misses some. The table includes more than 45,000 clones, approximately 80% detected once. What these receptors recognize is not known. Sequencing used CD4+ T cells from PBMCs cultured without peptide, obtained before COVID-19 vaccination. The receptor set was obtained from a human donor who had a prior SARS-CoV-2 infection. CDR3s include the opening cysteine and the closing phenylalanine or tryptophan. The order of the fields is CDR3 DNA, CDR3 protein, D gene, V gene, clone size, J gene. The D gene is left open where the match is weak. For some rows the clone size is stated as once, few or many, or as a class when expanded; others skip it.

TGTGCCAGCAGCCCATCGACAACCGGGGAGCTGTTTTTT CASSPSTTGELFF . TRBV7-3 . TRBJ2-2
TGTGCCAGCAGCCTCGAGGGGATAGCGGGGAACACAGATACGCAGTATTTT CASSLEGIAGNTDTQYF TRBD2 TRBV7-2 . TRBJ2-3
TGTGCCAGCAGCTTACACATCTTAAGAAGGGGCCCTAATGAAAAACTGTTTTTT CASSLHILRRGPNEKLFF . TRBV7-8 . TRBJ1-4
TGTGCCAGCAGCCCCCCCGGACAGGAGGAGACCCAGTACTTC CASSPPGQEETQYF TRBD1 TRBV14 few TRBJ2-5
TGTGCCAGCAGCTTGGGCCGGACTAGCGGGATCCAAGAGACCCAGTACTTC CASSLGRTSGIQETQYF TRBD2 TRBV5-6 . TRBJ2-5
TGTGCCAGCAGCTTCGCGGGAGGGCCCACAGATACGCAGTATTTT CASSFAGGPTDTQYF TRBD2 TRBV7-3 few TRBJ2-3
TGTGCCAGCAGCCAGAAAGTCTCGAACACCGGGGAGCTGTTTTTT CASSQKVSNTGELFF . TRBV5-4 . TRBJ2-2
TGTGCCAGCAGCTTAAGAGACACGGATTCCTACGAGCAGTACTTC CASSLRDTDSYEQYF . TRBV7-8 . TRBJ2-7
TGTGCCAGTAGTAAAGGGCAGCAGCCCCAGCATTTT CASSKGQQPQHF . TRBV19 . TRBJ1-5
TGTGCCAGCAGCTTAAGCGCTTCGAAGGATCCGAACACTGAAGCTTTCTTT CASSLSASKDPNTEAFF . TRBV7-3 . TRBJ1-1
TGTGCCAGTAGTACCTCCGGGGTAGGCTCCTACGAGCAGTACTTC CASSTSGVGSYEQYF . TRBV19 . TRBJ2-7
TGTGCCAGCAGCTTGGGGAATTCGGGAAACACCATATATTTT CASSLGNSGNTIYF . TRBV5-7 once TRBJ1-3
TGTGCCAGCAGCTTGGACAGGGGCTATGGCTACACCTTC CASSLDRGYGYTF TRBD1 TRBV5-6 . TRBJ1-2
TGTGCCAGCAGCGTAGAGTCGGAGACTAGCGGGAGGCCCCAGTACTTC CASSVESETSGRPQYF TRBD2 TRBV9 . TRBJ2-5
TGCGCCAGCAGTCAGCTCAAATCCGTGGGGGCTGAAGCTTTCTTT CASSQLKSVGAEAFF . TRBV23-1 . TRBJ1-1
TGTGCCAGCAGCCAAGACCACCAGGAGACCCAGTACTTC CASSQDHQETQYF . TRBV14 . TRBJ2-5
TGCGCCAGCAGCTCCGAGGGCCAGGATACGCAGTATTTT CASSSEGQDTQYF . TRBV5-1 . TRBJ2-3
TGTGCCAGCAGCCCTACCCGACTAGCGGGTGGCACAGATACGCAGTATTTT CASSPTRLAGGTDTQYF TRBD2 TRBV6-2/TRBV6-3 . TRBJ2-3
TGTGCCAGCAGGCGGTTTTTACCTGTAGGGATTTTTGATCAGCCCCAGCATTTT CASRRFLPVGIFDQPQHF . TRBV28 . TRBJ1-5
TGCGCCAGCAGCCAACTTACGGGAGATACGCAGTATTTT CASSQLTGDTQYF . TRBV4-3 . TRBJ2-3
TGTGCCAGCAGTGAACTAACGGGAGGTCGTAGTGAGCAGTTCTTC CASSELTGGRSEQFF TRBD2 TRBV6-1 . TRBJ2-1
TGTGCCTGGAGTCCCGTTGGGACAAACTACGAGCAGTACTTC CAWSPVGTNYEQYF . TRBV30 once TRBJ2-7
TGTGCCAGTAGTATACAAGGGGGGCCCGGGCGCAATCAGCCCCAGCATTTT CASSIQGGPGRNQPQHF . TRBV19 . TRBJ1-5
TGTGCCAGCAGTTATAAAGGGGGCCCTGGCACTGAAGCTTTCTTT CASSYKGGPGTEAFF TRBD1 TRBV6-6 . TRBJ1-1
TGTGCCACCAGTGATCCCTTAACCTACGAGCAGTACTTC CATSDPLTYEQYF . TRBV24-1 . TRBJ2-7
TGTGCCAGCAGCGTAGTTGGAGGGGCTGAGCAGTTCTTC CASSVVGGAEQFF . TRBV9 few TRBJ2-1
TGCAGCGCGCTGACAGGGAAGAACACCGGGGAGCTGTTTTTT CSALTGKNTGELFF TRBD1 TRBV29-1 few TRBJ2-2
TGTGCCAGCAGCCCTCTGCCCCCCCCATCCTCCCTGGGCTACACCTTC CASSPLPPPSSLGYTF . TRBV3-1/TRBV3-2 few TRBJ1-2
TGTGCCAGCAGTTACACCAAAGGATCTTGGAGTTCACCCCTCCACTTT CASSYTKGSWSSPLHF . TRBV6-5 . TRBJ1-6
TGTGCCAGCAGTGAACCTCGGGGGGTGGGAAATTCACCCCTCCACTTT CASSEPRGVGNSPLHF . TRBV2 . TRBJ1-6
TGTGCCAGCAGCCAAGCGGGGGGGCGGACCGGGGAGCTGTTTTTT CASSQAGGRTGELFF TRBD2 TRBV7-2 . TRBJ2-2
TGCGCCAGCAGCCAAGAGTCAGTCGGAAACACCATATATTTT CASSQESVGNTIYF . TRBV4-3 . TRBJ1-3
TGCGCCAGCAGCGAAATACCAGCCCGGGACAGCGGTTCCCAGTACTTC CASSEIPARDSGSQYF TRBD1 TRBV5-1 . TRBJ2-5
TGTGCCAGCAGCTTGGCACAGGGGCACACTGAAGCTTTCTTT CASSLAQGHTEAFF TRBD1 TRBV5-4 . TRBJ1-1
TGTGCCAGCAGTTACCGAATTACAGGGGAAGAGACCCAGTACTTC CASSYRITGEETQYF TRBD1 TRBV6-2/TRBV6-3 . TRBJ2-5
TGTGCCAGCTCACCGACCGCCCTACAGGGGGCCGATGCAGATACGCAGTATTTT CASSPTALQGADADTQYF TRBD1 TRBV18 . TRBJ2-3
TGCGCCAGCAGTGTCGGAGTCCAAGAGACCCAGTACTTC CASSVGVQETQYF . TRBV10-2 . TRBJ2-5
TGTGCCAGCAGCCAAAAGGCCAGCGGGAATGAGCAGTTCTTC CASSQKASGNEQFF . TRBV5-6 . TRBJ2-1
TGTGCCAGCAGCTTAGGGGGGACCCAGTACTTC CASSLGGTQYF . TRBV11-3 . TRBJ2-5
TGTGCCAGCAAGTGGGGGGGGTGGGACACTGAAGCTTTCTTT CASKWGGWDTEAFF . TRBV27 . TRBJ1-1